This entry lists 23 T cell receptor beta chains sequenced from one sample in a study of T cells in Graves' hyperthyroidism and ophthalmopathy. Authors of the study amplified TCR beta CDR3 regions from RNA transcripts. The TCR CDR3 was amplified in a first-round RT-PCR using the HTBI primer set. TCRdb re-called the multiplex PCR reads with MiXCR, one entry per CDR3 protein. Among 300,000 to 350,000 distinct CDR3 sequences listed, roughly 13% were seen once. Sequenced sample: blood. The receptor source for this set is a woman younger than 45 with Graves' hyperthyroidism.

This clonotype was observed many times. The chain links TRBV7-9 to TRBJ2-1, with D uncertain. V was clipped by 2 bases and J by 8 bases, with 13 bases between them. The length of the CDR3 is 14 residues. Germline CDR1 is SEHNR and CDR2 is FQNEAQ (reference sequence). CDR3 coding DNA: TGTGCCAGCAGCTTAAAGTGGCCTCGGGATGAGCAGTTCTTC. Translation gives CASSLKWPRDEQFF.

The count of this clonotype is one. CDR3 protein: CASSSRVGGSGGNEQFF. The CDR3, as DNA: TGTGCCAGCAGTTCCCGGGTGGGCGGGAGCGGGGGGAATGAGCAGTTCTTC. The chain employs TRBV6-5 and TRBJ2-1; TRBD2 aligns across 9 bases. The CDR3 sequence is 17 residues long. Germline CDR1 MNHEY, CDR2 SVGAGI. J lost 7 bases, V lost 4 bases, and 14 bases had no gene match.

This clonotype was seen many times. The V gene is TRBV20-1, the J gene TRBJ1-5; tentatively, D is TRBD1 (5 bases). The CDR3 covers 18 residues. Trimming stripped 0 bases from V and 0 bases from J, with 18 bases between. CDR1 is DFQATT and CDR2 is SNEGSKA in the germline V gene (reference sequence). The CDR3 spells CSARERDLTSYSNQPQHF. The CDR3 DNA is TGCAGTGCTAGAGAGAGGGACCTAACCTCGTATAGCAATCAGCCCCAGCATTTT.

The chain has TRBV18 and TRBJ2-7; a possible D gene is TRBD2 (5 bases). V lost 2 bases to trimming and J lost 7 bases, with 18 bases between them. This CDR3 is 15 amino acids long. Germline V gene data show CDR1 as KGHSH and CDR2 as LQKENI. CDR3 DNA: TGTGCCAGCTCACCAAGGCAGGTACCCTCGGGAGAGCAGTACTTC. It translates to CASSPRQVPSGEQYF.

The chain recombines TRBV4-2 with TRBJ2-1; D remains unclear. Looked up from germline, CDR1 is LGHNA and CDR2 is YNFKEQ. CDR3 length equals 16 residues. The V end was cut by 4 bases, the J end by 6 bases, with 19 bases between. CDR3 protein: CASSRLTGDAVNEQFF. The CDR3, as DNA: TGTGCCAGCAGCCGTCTGACCGGAGACGCAGTCAATGAGCAGTTCTTC.

This clonotype was picked up a small number of times. The chain carries TRBV6-1 and TRBJ1-6, with D tentatively TRBD1 (6 bases). Germline V gene sequence: CDR1 MNHNS, CDR2 SASEGT. The CDR3 consists of 15 residues. V was shortened by 6 bases and J by 10 bases, with 19 bases between the two germline ends. The CDR3 region has the DNA TGTGCCAGCAGCACCGGGACACTCATCCTGTCACCCCTCCACTTT. This gives the protein CASSTGTLILSPLHF.

This clonotype was recorded many times. The rearrangement links TRBV2 to TRBJ1-4; D is undetermined. The CDR3 extends over 14 amino acids. The ends were cut back, 7 bases at V and 8 bases at J, with 17 bases in the middle. Germline assignment: CDR1 SNHLY and CDR2 FYNNEI. CDR3 protein: CASNLRQGEEKLFF. CDR3 DNA sequence: TGTGCCAGCAACTTGCGACAAGGCGAAGAAAAACTGTTTTTT.

This clonotype was counted between two and nine times. The V and J genes are TRBV28 and TRBJ2-5; D is ambiguous. There are 11 residues in the CDR3. The V gene lost 3 bases and the J gene lost 7 bases, with 6 bases spanning the gap. CDR1 and CDR2 from the germline V gene are MDHEN and SYDVKM. The CDR3 DNA reads as TGTGCCAGCAGTTTTAGGGCGACCCAGTACTTC. Protein sequence: CASSFRATQYF. The variable domain in full, completed from reference TRBV28 and TRBJ2-5, reads DVKVTQSSRYLVKRTGEKVFLECVQDMDHENMFWYRQDPGLGLRLIYFSYDVKMKEKGDIPEGYSVSREKKERFSLILESASTNQTSMYLCASSFRATQYFGPGTRLLVL.

As for this clonotype: This clone may be a read error of a much larger clone one base away. No conserved phenylalanine or tryptophan is present at the end of the CDR3, so a read error is the likely explanation. The chain uses TRBV12-3 or TRBV12-4 and TRBJ1-1; D remains ambiguous. CDR3 length equals 10 residues. Trimming pared 7 bases from V and 4 bases from J, leaving 4 bases between. CDR3 nucleotides: TGTGCCAGCAAGGCCACTGAAGCTTTCTCT. This gives the protein CASKATEAFS.

Remarks on this clonotype: One end of the junction is discordant with germline, which a read error may explain. The rearrangement joins TRBV7-2 to TRBJ1-2; D unclear. CDR3 length: 12 residues. The V gene's germline CDR1 is SGHTA and CDR2 FQGNSA. The CDR3 sequence: CAGSFRRSGYTF. The CDR3 DNA follows: TGTGCCGGCAGCTTTCGACGCAGCGGCTACACCTTC.

The chain couples TRBV4-2 to TRBJ2-1, with 7 nucleotides matching TRBD2. The germline CDR1 and CDR2 sequences are LGHNA and YNFKEQ. The V segment lost 8 bases and the J segment 8 bases; nucleotides outside the gene matches: 9. The CDR3 length is 13 residues. Here the CDR3 reads CASGPTSSDEQFF. The CDR3 nucleotides read TGTGCCAGCGGACCGACTAGCTCGGATGAGCAGTTCTTC.

This clonotype was counted only a few times. This sequence joins TRBV20-1 and TRBJ1-2; D possibly corresponds to TRBD1 (5 bases). This CDR3 has 13 residues. V gave up 5 bases and J gave up 8 bases, with 18 bases separating them. Germline CDR1 and CDR2: DFQATT and SNEGSKA (reference sequence). CDR3 in DNA: TGCAGTGCTGTCCGGGACCTCTCTTCGGGCTACACCTTC. Translated, it gives CSAVRDLSSGYTF.

This clonotype was counted a few times. The chain recombines TRBV4-1 with TRBJ1-2; no definite D call. Per the germline V gene, CDR1 is MGHRA and CDR2 is YSYEKL. With 0 bases removed from V and 8 bases from J, the gap between germline ends came to 16 bases. The CDR3 length is 15 residues. CDR3: CASSQDREVWFGYTF. CDR3 DNA sequence: TGCGCCAGCAGCCAAGATAGGGAGGTCTGGTTCGGCTACACCTTC.

For this clonotype: It is unclear where the CDR3 begins or ends on the DNA, so no DNA is shown, and the CDR3 is as TCRdb lists it. This chain joins TRBV9 and TRBJ2-1; the table's TRBD2 call for D was not verified on the DNA. The CDR3 is 13 amino acids in total, end residues counted. Germline V gene lookup returns CDR1 SGDLS and CDR2 YYNGEE. CDR3 in amino acids: CASSVGAGSILFF.

In this sample, this clonotype turned up a few times. The chain links TRBV18 to TRBJ2-1; 7 bases are shared with TRBD2. From germline, CDR1 is KGHSH and CDR2 LQKENI. The CDR3 extends over 16 amino acids. V was pared by 4 bases and J by 0 bases, with 6 bases of the junction left unmatched. CDR3 sequence: CASSLPGGSSYNEQFF. CDR3 DNA: TGTGCCAGCTCACTCCCTGGCGGGAGCTCCTACAATGAGCAGTTCTTC.

This clonotype was seen at least ten times. The V and J genes are TRBV7-9 and TRBJ2-1; TRBD2 matches 7 bases. Trimming at V came to 6 bases and at J to 4 bases, leaving 9 bases not matched to a gene. CDR3 size: 15 residues. Germline-derived CDR1 and CDR2 are SEHNR and FQNEAQ (reference sequence). CDR3 bases: TGTGCCAGCAGTCCTTCGGCGGGAGCTTACAATGAGCAGTTCTTC. It codes for CASSPSAGAYNEQFF. Full variable domain (outside the CDR3, taken from reference TRBV7-9 and TRBJ2-1): DTGVSQNPRHKITKRGQNVTFRCDPISEHNRLYWYRQTLGQGPEFLTYFQNEAQLEKSRLLSDRFSAERPKGSFSTLEIQRTEQGDSAMYLCASSPSAGAYNEQFFGPGTRLTVL.

This clonotype was seen many times. V is TRBV2 and J is TRBJ2-2, with TRBD1 as a possible D gene (5 bases). This CDR3 is built from 15 residues. Trimming cost V 7 bases and J 1 base, with 13 bases left between them. Germline V gives CDR1 SNHLY, CDR2 FYNNEI. CDR3 protein: CASTPWGLNTGELFF. CDR3 sequence (DNA): TGTGCCAGCACCCCGTGGGGCCTGAACACCGGGGAGCTGTTTTTT.

This clonotype was counted many times. The chain couples TRBV5-1 to TRBJ1-6, with TRBD1 as a possible D gene (6 bases). The CDR3 extends over 14 amino acids. CDR1 SGHRS and CDR2 YFSETQ come from the germline V gene. Deletions cut 4 bases from V and 5 bases from J, with 10 bases between. The CDR3 sequence: CASSVGQNNSPLHF. The CDR3 region has the DNA TGCGCCAGCAGCGTCGGACAGAATAATTCACCCCTCCACTTT.

The chain joins TRBV7-8 to TRBJ2-6; a weak D match, TRBD1 (6 bases). The V gene lost 5 bases and the J gene lost 1 base, with 9 bases spanning the gap. Germline V CDR1 and CDR2: SGHVS, FQNEAQ. This CDR3 comprises 15 residues. CDR3 amino acids: CASSVDRSGANVLTF. As DNA, the CDR3 is TGTGCCAGCAGCGTAGACAGGTCTGGGGCCAACGTCCTGACTTTC. Combining the CDR3 with reference TRBV7-8 and TRBJ2-6 gives the whole variable domain GAGVSQSPRYKVAKRGQDVALRCDPISGHVSLFWYQQALGQGPEFLTYFQNEAQLDKSGLPSDRFFAERPEGSVSTLKIQRTQQEDSAVYLCASSVDRSGANVLTFGAGSRLTVL.

The rearrangement uses TRBV10-3 and TRBJ2-3; 7 bases agree with TRBD2. V was pared by 10 bases and J by 0 bases, with 7 bases of the junction left unmatched. The CDR3 contains 14 residues. The germline V gene has CDR1 ENHRY and CDR2 SYGVKD. The CDR3 DNA follows: TGTGCCAGTAAACTAGCGCCAAGCACAGATACGCAGTATTTT. Translating gives CASKLAPSTDTQYF.

A few counts support this clonotype. The V gene is TRBV7-3, the J gene TRBJ2-2, with 11 nucleotides matching TRBD2. J gave up 4 bases and V 5 bases, and 3 bases lay outside the gene matches. The germline V gene has CDR1 SGHTA and CDR2 FQGTGA. CDR3 size: 15 residues. CDR3 protein: CASSSSGRATGELFF. As DNA, the CDR3 is TGTGCCAGCAGCAGTAGCGGGAGGGCCACCGGGGAGCTGTTTTTT.

This clonotype was seen ten or more times. V is TRBV20-1 and J is TRBJ2-7, with 10 nucleotides matching TRBD2. The germline V gene encodes CDR1 DFQATT and CDR2 SNEGSKA (reference sequence). The CDR3 runs to 15 residues. The trim removed 1 base at V and 5 bases at J, leaving 8 bases unmatched. The CDR3 sequence is CSARAILAGDNEQYF. As DNA, the CDR3 is TGCAGTGCTAGAGCAATCCTAGCGGGAGATAACGAGCAGTACTTC.

This clonotype was found a few times. The chain combines TRBV12-3 or TRBV12-4 with TRBJ2-7; no firm D call. This CDR3 has 12 amino acids. V was cut by 4 bases and J by 4 bases, with 8 bases left in between. CDR3 residues: CASSSRIYEQYF. The CDR3 nucleotides read TGTGCCAGCAGTTCCCGGATTTACGAGCAGTACTTC.